This T cell receptor beta chain was sequenced in a study of blood T cell repertoires in COVID-19. Assay used: immunoSEQ multiplex PCR; TCRdb lists only in-frame clones, some missing. The sample includes approximately 440,000 clones, 90% of them seen just once. This clone came up once. Sequenced sample: PBMCs or T cells enriched from blood (not recorded which). This receptor was identified in a man younger than 30 who had recovered from COVID-19.

CDR3 DNA sequence: TGTGCCAGCAGCCCGGGACAATCCTATAATTCACCCCTCCACTTT. Its protein is CASSPGQSYNSPLHF. The gene calls are TRBV7-8 and TRBJ1-6, with D tentatively TRBD1 (6 bases). The CDR3 extends over 15 amino acids. CDR1 is SGHVS, CDR2 FQNEAQ, per germline. The V gene lost 5 bases and the J gene lost 1 base, with 9 bases spanning the gap.